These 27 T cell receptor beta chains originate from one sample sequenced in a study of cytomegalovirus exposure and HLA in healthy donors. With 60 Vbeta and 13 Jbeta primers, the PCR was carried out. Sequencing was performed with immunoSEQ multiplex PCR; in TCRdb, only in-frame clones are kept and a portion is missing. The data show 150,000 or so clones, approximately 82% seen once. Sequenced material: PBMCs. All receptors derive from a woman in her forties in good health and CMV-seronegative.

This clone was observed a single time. DNA for the CDR3: TGTGCCAGCGCCGGGACAGGTGGCTCCTACGAGCAGTACTTC. Its protein product is CASAGTGGSYEQYF. The chain combines TRBV7-9 with TRBJ2-7; 8 nucleotides agree with TRBD1. V lost 8 bases to trimming and J lost 0 bases; unmatched junction nucleotides: 6. CDR1 and CDR2 (germline): SEHNR, FQNEAQ (reference sequence). CDR3 length: 14 amino acids.

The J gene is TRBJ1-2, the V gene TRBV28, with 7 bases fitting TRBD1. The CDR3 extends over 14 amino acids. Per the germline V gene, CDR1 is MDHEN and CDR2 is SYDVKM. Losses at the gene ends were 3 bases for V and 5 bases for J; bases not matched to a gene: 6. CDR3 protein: CASSFPRGRYGYTF. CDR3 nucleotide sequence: TGTGCCAGCAGTTTCCCTAGGGGGCGATATGGCTACACCTTC.

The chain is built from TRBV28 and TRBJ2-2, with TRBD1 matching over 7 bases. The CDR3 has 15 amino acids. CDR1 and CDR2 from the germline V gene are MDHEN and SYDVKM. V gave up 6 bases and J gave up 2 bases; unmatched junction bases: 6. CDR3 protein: CASRAGTDNTGELFF. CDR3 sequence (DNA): TGTGCCAGCAGAGCCGGGACAGACAACACCGGGGAGCTGTTTTTT.

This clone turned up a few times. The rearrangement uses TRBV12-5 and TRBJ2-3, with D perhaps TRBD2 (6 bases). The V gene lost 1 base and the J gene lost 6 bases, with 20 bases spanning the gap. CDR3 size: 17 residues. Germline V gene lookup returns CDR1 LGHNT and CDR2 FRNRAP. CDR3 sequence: CASGLGPFRRDLDTQYF. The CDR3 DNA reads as TGTGCTAGTGGTTTGGGCCCCTTTAGGCGGGATCTCGATACGCAGTATTTT.

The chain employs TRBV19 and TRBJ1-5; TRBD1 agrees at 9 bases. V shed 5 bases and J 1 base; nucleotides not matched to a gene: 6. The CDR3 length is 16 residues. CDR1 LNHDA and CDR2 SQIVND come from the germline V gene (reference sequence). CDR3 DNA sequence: TGTGCCAGTAGTTTGACAGGGGGAAGGAGCAATCAGCCCCAGCATTTT. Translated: CASSLTGGRSNQPQHF.

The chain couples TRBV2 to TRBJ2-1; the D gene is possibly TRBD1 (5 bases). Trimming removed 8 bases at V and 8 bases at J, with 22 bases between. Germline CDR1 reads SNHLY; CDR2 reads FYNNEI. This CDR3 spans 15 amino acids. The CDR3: CASCASGPFIHEQFF. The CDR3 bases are TGTGCCAGCTGCGCCTCAGGGCCGTTTATCCATGAGCAGTTCTTC.

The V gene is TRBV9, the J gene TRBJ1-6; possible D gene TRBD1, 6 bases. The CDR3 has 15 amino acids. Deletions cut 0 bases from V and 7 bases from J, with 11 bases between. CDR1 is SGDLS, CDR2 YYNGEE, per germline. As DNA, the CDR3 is TGTGCCAGCAGCGTAGAGGGGGGGCTCAATTCACCCCTCCACTTT. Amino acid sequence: CASSVEGGLNSPLHF.

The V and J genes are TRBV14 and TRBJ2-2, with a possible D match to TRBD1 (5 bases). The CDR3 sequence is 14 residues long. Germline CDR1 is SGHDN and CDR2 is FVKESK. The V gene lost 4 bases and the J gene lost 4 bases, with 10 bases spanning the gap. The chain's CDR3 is CASSLTGSTGELFF. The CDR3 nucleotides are TGTGCCAGCAGCCTAACAGGTAGCACCGGGGAGCTGTTTTTT.

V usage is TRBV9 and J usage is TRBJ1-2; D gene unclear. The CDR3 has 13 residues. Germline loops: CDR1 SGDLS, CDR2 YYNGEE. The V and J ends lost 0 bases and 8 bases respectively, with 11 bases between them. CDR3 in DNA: TGTGCCAGCAGCGTAGAGGGAGTCGGCGGCTACACCTTC. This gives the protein CASSVEGVGGYTF.

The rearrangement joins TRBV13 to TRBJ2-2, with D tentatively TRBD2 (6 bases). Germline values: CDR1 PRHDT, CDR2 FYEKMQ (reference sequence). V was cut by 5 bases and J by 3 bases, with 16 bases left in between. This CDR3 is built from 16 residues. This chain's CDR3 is CASSPLTSPYTGELFF. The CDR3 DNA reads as TGTGCCAGCAGCCCCTTGACTAGTCCCTACACCGGGGAGCTGTTTTTT.

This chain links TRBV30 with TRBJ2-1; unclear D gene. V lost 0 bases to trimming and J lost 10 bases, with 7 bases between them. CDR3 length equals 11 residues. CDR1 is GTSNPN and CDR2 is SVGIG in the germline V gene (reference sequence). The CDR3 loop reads CAWSVSLEQFF. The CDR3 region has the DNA TGTGCCTGGAGTGTAAGTCTAGAGCAGTTCTTC.

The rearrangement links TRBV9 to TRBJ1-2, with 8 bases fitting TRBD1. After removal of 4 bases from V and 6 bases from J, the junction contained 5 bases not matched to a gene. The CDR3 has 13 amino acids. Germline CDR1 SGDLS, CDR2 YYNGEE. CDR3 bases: TGTGCCAGCAGCTTACAGGGGGTGGATGGCTACACCTTC. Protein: CASSLQGVDGYTF.

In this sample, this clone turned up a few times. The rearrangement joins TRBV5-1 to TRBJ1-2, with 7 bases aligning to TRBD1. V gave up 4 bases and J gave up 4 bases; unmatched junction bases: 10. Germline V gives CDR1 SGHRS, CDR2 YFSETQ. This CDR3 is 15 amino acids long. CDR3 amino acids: CASSPATGKSYGYTF. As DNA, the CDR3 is TGCGCCAGCAGCCCCGCGACAGGGAAGTCCTATGGCTACACCTTC. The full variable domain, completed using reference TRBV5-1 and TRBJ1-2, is KAGVTQTPRYLIKTRGQQVTLSCSPISGHRSVSWYQQTPGQGLQFLFEYFSETQRNKGNFPGRFSGRQFSNSRSEMNVSTLELGDSALYLCASSPATGKSYGYTFGSGTRLTVV.

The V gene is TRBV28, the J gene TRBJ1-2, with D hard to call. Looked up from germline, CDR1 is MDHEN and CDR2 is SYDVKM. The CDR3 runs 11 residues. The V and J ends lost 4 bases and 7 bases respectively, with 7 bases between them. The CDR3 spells CASSSARGYTF. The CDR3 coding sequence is TGTGCCAGCAGTTCCGCGCGTGGCTACACCTTC.

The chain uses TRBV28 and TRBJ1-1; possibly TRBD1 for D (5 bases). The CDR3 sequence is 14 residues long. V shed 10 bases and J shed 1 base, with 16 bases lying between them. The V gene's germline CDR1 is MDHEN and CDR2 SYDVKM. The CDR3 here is CAIRGHQKNTEAFF. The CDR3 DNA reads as TGTGCCATTAGGGGTCACCAGAAGAACACTGAAGCTTTCTTT.

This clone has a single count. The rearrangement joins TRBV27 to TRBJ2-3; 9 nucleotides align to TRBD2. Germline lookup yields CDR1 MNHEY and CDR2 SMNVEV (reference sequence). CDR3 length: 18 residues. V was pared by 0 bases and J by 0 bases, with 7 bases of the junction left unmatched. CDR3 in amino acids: CASSLSWAGGTSTDTQYF. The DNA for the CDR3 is TGTGCCAGCAGTTTATCGTGGGCGGGAGGGACTAGCACAGATACGCAGTATTTT.

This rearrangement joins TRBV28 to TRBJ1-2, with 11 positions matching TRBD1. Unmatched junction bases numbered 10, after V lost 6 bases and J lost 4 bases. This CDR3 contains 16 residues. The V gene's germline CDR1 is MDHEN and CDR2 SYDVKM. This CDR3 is CASRSTGQGGIYGYTF. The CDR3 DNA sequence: TGTGCCAGCAGATCTACGGGACAGGGGGGTATCTATGGCTACACCTTC.

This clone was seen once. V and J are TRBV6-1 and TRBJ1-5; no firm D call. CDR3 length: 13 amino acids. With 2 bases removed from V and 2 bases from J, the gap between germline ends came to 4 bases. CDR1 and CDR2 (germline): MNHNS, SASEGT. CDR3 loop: CASSEQGNQPQHF. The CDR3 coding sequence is TGTGCCAGCAGTGAACAGGGCAATCAGCCCCAGCATTTT.

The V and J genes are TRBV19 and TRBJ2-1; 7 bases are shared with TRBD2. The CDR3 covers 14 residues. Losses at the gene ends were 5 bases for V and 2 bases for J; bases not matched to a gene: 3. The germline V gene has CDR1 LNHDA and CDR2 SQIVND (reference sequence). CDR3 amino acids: CASSAGVAYNEQFF. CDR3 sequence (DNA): TGTGCCAGTAGTGCGGGAGTCGCCTACAATGAGCAGTTCTTC.

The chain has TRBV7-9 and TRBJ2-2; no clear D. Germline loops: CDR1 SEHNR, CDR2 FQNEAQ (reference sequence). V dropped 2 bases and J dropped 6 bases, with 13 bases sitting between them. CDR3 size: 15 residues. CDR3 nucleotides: TGTGCCAGCAGCTTACCCAGCAGCGCCCCCGGGGAGCTGTTTTTT. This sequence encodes CASSLPSSAPGELFF.

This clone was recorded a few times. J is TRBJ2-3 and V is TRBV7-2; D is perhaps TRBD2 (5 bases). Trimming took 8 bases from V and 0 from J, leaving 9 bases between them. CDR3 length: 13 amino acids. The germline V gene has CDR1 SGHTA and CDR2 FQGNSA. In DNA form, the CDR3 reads TGTGCCAGCCGGAGGCCTAGCACAGATACGCAGTATTTT. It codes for CASRRPSTDTQYF.

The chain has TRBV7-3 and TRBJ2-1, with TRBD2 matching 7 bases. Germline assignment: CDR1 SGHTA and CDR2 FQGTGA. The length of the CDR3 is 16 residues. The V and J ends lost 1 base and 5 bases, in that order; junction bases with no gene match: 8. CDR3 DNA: TGTGCCAGCAGCTTAATTGGGGGAGGGATAAACAATGAGCAGTTCTTC. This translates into CASSLIGGGINNEQFF.

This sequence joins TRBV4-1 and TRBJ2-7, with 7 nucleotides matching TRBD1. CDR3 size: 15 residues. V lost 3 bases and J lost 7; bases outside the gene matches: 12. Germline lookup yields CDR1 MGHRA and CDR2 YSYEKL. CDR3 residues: CASSQTEYRGWEQYF. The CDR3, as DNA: TGCGCCAGCAGCCAGACGGAATACAGGGGTTGGGAGCAGTACTTC.

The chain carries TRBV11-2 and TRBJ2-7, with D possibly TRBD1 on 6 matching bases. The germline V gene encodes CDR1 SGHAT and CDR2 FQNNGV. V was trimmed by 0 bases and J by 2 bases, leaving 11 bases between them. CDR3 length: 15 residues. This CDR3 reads CASSLDTRGTYEQYF. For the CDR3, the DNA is TGTGCCAGCAGCTTAGATACAAGGGGGACCTACGAGCAGTACTTC.

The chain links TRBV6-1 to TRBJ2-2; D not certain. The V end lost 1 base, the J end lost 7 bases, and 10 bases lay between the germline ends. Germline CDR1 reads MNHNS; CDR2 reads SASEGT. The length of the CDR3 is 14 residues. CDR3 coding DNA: TGTGCCAGCAGTGAAGGAATAAGTAGCGGGGAGCTGTTTTTT. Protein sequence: CASSEGISSGELFF.

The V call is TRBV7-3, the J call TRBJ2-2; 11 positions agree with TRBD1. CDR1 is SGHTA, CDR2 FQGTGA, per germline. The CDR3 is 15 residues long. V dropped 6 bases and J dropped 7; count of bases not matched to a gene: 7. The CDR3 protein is CASSVGQGAYGELFF. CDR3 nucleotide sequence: TGTGCCAGCAGTGTTGGACAGGGGGCGTACGGGGAGCTGTTTTTT.

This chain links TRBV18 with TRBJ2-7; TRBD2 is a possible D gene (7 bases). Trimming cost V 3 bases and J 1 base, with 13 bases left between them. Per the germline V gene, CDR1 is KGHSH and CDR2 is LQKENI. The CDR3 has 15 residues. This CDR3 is CASSPKGGPSYEQYF. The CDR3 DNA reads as TGTGCCAGCTCACCGAAGGGGGGGCCGTCCTACGAGCAGTACTTC.